Following are 22 T cell receptor beta chains from one sample sequenced in a study of post-analysis software for immune sequencing data. Study-level points and caveats: Roughly 5 TRBV segments (TRBV5-6, TRBV5-1 and TRBV20-1 among them) occurred more frequently in patients than in controls.

No antigen has been identified for these receptors. The TCR beta cDNA libraries carried unique molecular identifiers. TCRdb redid the calling of the PCR reads with MiXCR, one entry per CDR3 protein. The sample lists 450,000 to 650,000 distinct CDR3 sequences; roughly two fifths were seen once. The sequencing input was blood. The receptors shown here come from a girl aged 5-17 years with multiple sclerosis.

This chain joins TRBV12-3 or TRBV12-4 and TRBJ2-6; D is unclear. The CDR3 runs to 14 residues. The germline V and J ends were trimmed by 9 bases and 4 bases, with 13 bases remaining between them. In nucleotides, the CDR3 is TGTGCCAGTCAGGTGGGCTCCGGGGCCAACGTCCTGACTTTC. This translates into CASQVGSGANVLTF.

To note about this clonotype: Germline and junction disagree at one end, which may indicate a read error. This chain joins TRBV9 and TRBJ2-3; unclear D gene. This CDR3 spans 15 amino acids. CDR1 and CDR2 (germline): SGDLS, YYNGEE. DNA of the CDR3: TGTGCCAGCAACGTAGCAGGCGGAAGTTCAGATACGCAGTATTTT. Translating gives CASNVAGGSSDTQYF.

Regarding this clonotype: A much larger clone sits a single nucleotide away, making a read error possible. The chain joins TRBV27 to TRBJ2-7; D gene uncertain. CDR1 and CDR2 from the germline V gene are MNHEY and SMNVEV (reference sequence). The CDR3 totals 16 residues. CDR3 sequence (DNA): TGTGCCAGCAGTTTATCTGGCGGACGAGCCTCCTACAAGCAGTACTTC. It yields the protein CASSLSGGRASYKQYF.

Concerning this clonotype itself: A read error may explain this, as a much larger clone is one base away. V is TRBV10-3 and J is TRBJ2-5; D unclear. This CDR3 spans 14 amino acids. Trimming removed 2 bases at V and 2 bases at J, with 9 bases between. Germline CDR1 and CDR2: ENHRY and SYGVKD. CDR3 sequence: CAISETEAQETQYF. CDR3 DNA: TGTGCCATCAGTGAGACAGAGGCGCAAGAGACCCAGTACTTC.

V gene TRBV20-1 combines with J gene TRBJ1-2; 7 positions agree with TRBD1. CDR3 length: 13 residues. The V and J ends lost 7 bases and 2 bases, in that order; junction bases with no gene match: 7. Germline V CDR1 and CDR2: DFQATT, SNEGSKA (reference sequence). The CDR3: CSVKGQLNYGYTF. The DNA of the CDR3 is TGCAGTGTCAAGGGACAGTTGAACTATGGCTACACCTTC.

This clonotype has only a few counts. This chain connects TRBV5-1 to TRBJ2-5; possible D gene TRBD2, 6 bases. The CDR3 is 14 residues long. Germline CDR1 is SGHRS and CDR2 is YFSETQ. Deletions cut 1 base from V and 4 bases from J, with 11 bases between. CDR3 region: CASSLPDGGETQYF. The DNA for the CDR3 is TGCGCCAGCAGCTTGCCGGACGGGGGAGAGACCCAGTACTTC.

The CDR3 sequence is CAISVRDTSSYEQYF. The CDR3 region has the DNA TGTGCCATCAGTGTGAGGGACACTTCCTCCTACGAGCAGTACTTC. The rearrangement links TRBV10-3 to TRBJ2-7, with a possible D match to TRBD1 (6 bases). The CDR3 spans 15 residues. V lost 4 bases to trimming and J lost 0 bases, with 13 bases between them. The germline CDR1 and CDR2 sequences are ENHRY and SYGVKD.

The V and J genes are TRBV3-1 and TRBJ1-4; D might be TRBD1 (5 bases). This CDR3 spans 15 amino acids. Between the trimmed V and J ends, which lost 0 bases and 5 bases, there was a span of 10 bases. Germline CDR1 LGHDT, CDR2 YNNKEL (reference sequence). CDR3 amino acids: CASSQEGEGNEKLFF. The CDR3 DNA is TGTGCCAGCAGCCAAGAAGGGGAGGGGAATGAAAAACTGTTTTTT.

This chain connects TRBV12-3 or TRBV12-4 to TRBJ2-5, with a tentative D call TRBD1 (5 bases). This CDR3 spans 12 amino acids. V lost 6 bases to trimming and J lost 11 bases, with 16 bases between them. In DNA form, the CDR3 reads TGTGCCAGCAGGGACATTCTCTACAAGCAGTACTTC. Translated, it gives CASRDILYKQYF.

This clonotype was counted a few times. V is TRBV7-2 and J is TRBJ2-5; 9 nucleotides agree with TRBD2. The CDR3 sequence is 15 residues long. V shed 3 bases and J 5 bases; nucleotides not matched to a gene: 7. The germline CDR1 and CDR2 sequences are SGHTA and FQGNSA. CDR3 sequence reads: CASSLTSGMSETQYF. In nucleotides, the CDR3 is TGTGCCAGCAGCTTGACTAGCGGAATGTCGGAGACCCAGTACTTC.

The table lists this clonotype with a few counts. The gene calls are TRBV28 and TRBJ2-7; maybe TRBD2 (5 bases). V lost 1 base and J 3 bases, leaving 16 bases between the germline ends. CDR1 MDHEN and CDR2 SYDVKM come from the germline V gene. The CDR3 contains 16 residues. CDR3 DNA: TGTGCCAGCAGTTTATTCCGGCTGCTGAGGGACTACGAGCAGTACTTC. This gives the protein CASSLFRLLRDYEQYF.

The chain couples TRBV20-1 to TRBJ2-7; D is uncertain. Germline-derived CDR1 and CDR2 are DFQATT and SNEGSKA (reference sequence). The ends were cut back, 3 bases at V and 6 bases at J, with 6 bases in the middle. The CDR3 sequence is 10 residues long. Here the CDR3 reads CSASGGEQYF. The CDR3 region has the DNA TGCAGTGCTAGTGGTGGCGAGCAGTACTTC.

This clonotype appeared a few times. The rearrangement joins TRBV3-1 to TRBJ1-2; D is unresolved. Germline CDR1 and CDR2: LGHDT and YNNKEL (reference sequence). The V and J ends lost 1 base and 0 bases respectively, with 9 bases between them. CDR3 size: 15 residues. The CDR3 DNA reads as TGTGCCAGCAGCCAAGGAGGTCCAGCTAACTATGGCTACACCTTC. It translates to CASSQGGPANYGYTF.

The rearrangement uses TRBV20-1 and TRBJ2-3, with 9 bases fitting TRBD2. After removal of 2 bases from V and 2 bases from J, the junction contained 8 bases not matched to a gene. Germline CDR1 is DFQATT and CDR2 is SNEGSKA (reference sequence). The length of the CDR3 is 16 residues. CDR3 protein: CSARTPGLAFTDTQYF. The CDR3 DNA reads TGCAGTGCTAGAACCCCGGGACTAGCCTTCACAGATACGCAGTATTTT.

V gene TRBV20-1 combines with J gene TRBJ2-5; TRBD2 aligns across 12 bases. J was trimmed by 3 bases and V by 5 bases; bases with no gene match: 7. Germline-derived CDR1 and CDR2 are DFQATT and SNEGSKA (reference sequence). This CDR3 spans 15 amino acids. CDR3 sequence: CSAGASGGVEETQYF. The CDR3 coding sequence is TGCAGTGCTGGAGCTAGCGGGGGGGTGGAAGAGACCCAGTACTTC.

This clonotype was found a few times. The chain employs TRBV20-1 and TRBJ1-1; the D is unclear. The germline V and J ends were trimmed by 1 base and 0 bases, with 9 bases remaining between them. The CDR3 is 14 residues long. Germline V lookup: CDR1 DFQATT, CDR2 SNEGSKA (reference sequence). The CDR3 DNA sequence: TGCAGTGCTAGAGCCCGGTGGGTGAACACTGAAGCTTTCTTT. The encoded protein is CSARARWVNTEAFF.

There are a few counts of this clonotype. This chain links TRBV5-1 with TRBJ2-1; 8 bases agree with TRBD1. The ends lost 3 bases at V and 6 bases at J; junction bases unmatched: 14. This CDR3 comprises 17 residues. Germline CDR1 is SGHRS and CDR2 is YFSETQ. DNA for the CDR3: TGCGCCAGCAGCTCCCAGAGGGGGGACAGGTTTCGCAATGAGCAGTTCTTC. Amino acid sequence: CASSSQRGDRFRNEQFF.

The table lists this clonotype with a count of one. The CDR3 DNA follows: TGCAGCGCCGGGACAGGGAAAAGCGGTGAGCAGTTCTTC. This encodes CSAGTGKSGEQFF. The gene calls are TRBV29-1 and TRBJ2-1; TRBD1 matches 9 bases. This CDR3 is 13 amino acids long. V lost 7 bases, J lost 9 bases, and 10 bases stayed unmatched. CDR1 is SQVTM, CDR2 ANQGSEA, per germline.

The chain joins TRBV7-6 to TRBJ2-1; 11 nucleotides line up with TRBD2. This CDR3 spans 13 amino acids. The V and J ends lost 1 base and 14 bases, in that order; junction bases with no gene match: 4. Germline lookup yields CDR1 SGHVS and CDR2 FNYEAQ. The CDR3 DNA sequence: TGTGCCAGCAGCTTAGGTCCGGGACTAGCGGAGTTCTTC. Translation gives CASSLGPGLAEFF. Variable domain in full (rest from reference TRBV7-6 and TRBJ2-1): GAGVSQSPRYKVTKRGQDVALRCDPISGHVSLYWYRQALGQGPEFLTYFNYEAQQDKSGLPNDRFSAERPEGSISTLTIQRTEQRDSAMYRCASSLGPGLAEFFGPGTRLTVL.

This clonotype was detected only a few times. This sequence joins TRBV10-2 and TRBJ1-2, with D unclear. CDR3 length equals 14 residues. Trimming removed 3 bases at V and 4 bases at J, with 12 bases between. From germline, CDR1 is WSHSY and CDR2 SAAADI. CDR3 loop: CASSDFPGVYGYTF. The DNA of the CDR3 is TGCGCCAGCAGTGACTTTCCAGGAGTCTATGGCTACACCTTC.

The chain employs TRBV7-9 and TRBJ2-3, with 14 bases that match TRBD2. This CDR3 has 14 residues. Germline trimming cut 11 bases from V and 3 bases from J; bases unmatched to any gene: 4. Per the germline V gene, CDR1 is SEHNR and CDR2 is FQNEAQ (reference sequence). The CDR3 coding sequence is TGTGCCGGGGGGACTAGCGGGAGAACAGATACGCAGTATTTT. Translation gives CAGGTSGRTDTQYF.

This clonotype was recorded a few times. V and J are TRBV29-1 and TRBJ2-2; TRBD2 agrees at 9 bases. There are 14 residues in the CDR3. Germline CDR1 and CDR2: SQVTM and ANQGSEA. V trimming: 3 bases; J trimming: 11 bases; junction bases outside the gene matches: 10. Here the CDR3 reads CSVEGSGGRLELFF. In nucleotides, the CDR3 is TGCAGCGTTGAGGGTAGCGGGGGCCGACTTGAGCTGTTTTTT.